The 6 T cell receptor beta chains listed next were all sequenced from one sample in a study of blood T cell repertoires in COVID-19. This table comes from immunoSEQ multiplex PCR, and its TCRdb copy is limited to in-frame clones, with some not included. The sample includes about 46,000 clones, approximately 85% of them seen just once. The sequenced sample was peripheral blood. These receptors originate from a human donor in a cohort sampled during active COVID-19. The donor label of this sample is uncertain.

The V and J genes are TRBV5-4 and TRBJ2-7; D might be TRBD1 (6 bases). Germline CDR1 is SGHNT and CDR2 is YYREEE (reference sequence). The CDR3 length is 14 residues. V lost 1 base to trimming and J lost 3 bases, with 11 bases between them. The CDR3 spells CASSLMGHIYEQYF. Here the CDR3 DNA reads TGTGCCAGCAGCTTGATGGGACATATCTACGAGCAGTACTTC.

J is TRBJ1-1 and V is TRBV4-1; no clear D. The CDR3 contains 14 residues. Germline lookup yields CDR1 MGHRA and CDR2 YSYEKL. V lost 0 bases and J 1 base, leaving 6 bases between the germline ends. For the CDR3, the DNA is TGCGCCAGCAGCCAAGATGGCACGAACACTGAAGCTTTCTTT. Amino acid sequence: CASSQDGTNTEAFF.

This clone was counted a few times. V is TRBV28 and J is TRBJ2-7; D call uncertain. Germline CDR1 is MDHEN and CDR2 is SYDVKM. Trimming shortened V by 6 bases and J by 0 bases, and 6 bases separated the two germline ends. The CDR3 runs 12 residues. Here the CDR3 reads CASSPISYEQYF. The CDR3 nucleotides are TGTGCCAGCAGCCCAATCTCCTACGAGCAGTACTTC.

V is TRBV7-2 and J is TRBJ2-1, with a possible D match to TRBD2 (6 bases). V was clipped by 2 bases and J by 13 bases, with 12 bases between them. CDR1 and CDR2 from the germline V gene are SGHTA and FQGNSA. The CDR3 is made up of 12 amino acids. For the CDR3, the DNA is TGTGCCAGCAGCTTACAGGAGGGCCGTCAGTTCTTC. This gives the protein CASSLQEGRQFF.

The V gene is TRBV2, the J gene TRBJ2-2; D might be TRBD1 (6 bases). Germline CDR1 is SNHLY and CDR2 is FYNNEI. This CDR3 spans 15 amino acids. V was trimmed by 5 bases and J by 2 bases, leaving 12 bases between them. CDR3 residues: CASSPRTVNTGELFF. CDR3 sequence (DNA): TGTGCCAGCAGTCCCCGGACAGTCAACACCGGGGAGCTGTTTTTT.

This clone was detected a few times. The genes are TRBV11-2 and TRBJ2-7, with 9 nucleotides matching TRBD1. Germline assignment: CDR1 SGHAT and CDR2 FQNNGV. Trimming removed 5 bases from V and 6 bases from J; junction bases left unmatched: 11. The CDR3 is made up of 15 amino acids. CDR3 bases: TGTGCCAGCAGCCGGCCGGGGACAGGGAGGGGCGAGCAGTACTTC. The encoded protein is CASSRPGTGRGEQYF.